The 13 T cell receptor beta chains below were found in one sample sequenced in a study of CD8+ T cells in alopecia areata. After isolation, RNA underwent reverse transcription to generate cDNA as the sequencing template. The protocol was immunoSEQ multiplex PCR, while the TCRdb copy is restricted to in-frame clones and leaves out a portion. The sample yields about 210,000 clones, about three fifths seen once. The sample's treatment: oral pan-JAK inhibitor, 5-10 mg twice daily. The material sequenced was CD4+ T cells sorted from blood, taken at week 4, from a patient treated with tofacitinib. Receptors originate from a human donor with alopecia areata.

This clone was seen a few times. The genes are TRBV29-1 and TRBJ1-1; no clear D. Germline V gene sequence: CDR1 SQVTM, CDR2 ANQGSEA. V lost 1 base and J 1 base, leaving 7 bases between the germline ends. CDR3 length equals 13 residues. The CDR3 region has the DNA TGCAGCGTTGAAGCACAAACGAACACTGAAGCTTTCTTT. This gives the protein CSVEAQTNTEAFF.

The chain is built from TRBV30 and TRBJ1-1; D ambiguous. Trimming took 4 bases from V and 4 from J, leaving 16 bases between them. This CDR3 contains 14 residues. Germline CDR1 GTSNPN, CDR2 SVGIG (reference sequence). The CDR3 reads CAWIGHTRITEAFF. The CDR3 nucleotides read TGTGCCTGGATCGGTCACACCAGGATCACTGAAGCTTTCTTT.

The chain is built from TRBV6-5 and TRBJ1-6; D not resolved. Trimming stripped 5 bases from V and 2 bases from J, with 7 bases between. The CDR3 length is 14 residues. Germline assignment: CDR1 MNHEY and CDR2 SVGAGI. The CDR3 protein is CASSRGAYNSPLHF. The CDR3 bases are TGTGCCAGCAGTCGGGGAGCCTATAATTCACCCCTCCACTTT.

The chain couples TRBV30 to TRBJ2-7, with D perhaps matching TRBD1 (5 bases). CDR1 is GTSNPN and CDR2 is SVGIG in the germline V gene (reference sequence). Deletions cut 2 bases from V and 0 bases from J, with 11 bases between. This CDR3 contains 14 residues. CDR3 sequence (DNA): TGTGCCTGGAGTTTCACAGGATTCTCCTACGAGCAGTACTTC. Translated: CAWSFTGFSYEQYF.

V gene TRBV19 combines with J gene TRBJ1-5; D is unclear. The length of the CDR3 is 12 residues. Germline lookup yields CDR1 LNHDA and CDR2 SQIVND (reference sequence). The V end lost 5 bases, the J end lost 4 bases, and 6 bases lay between the germline ends. CDR3 in DNA: TGTGCCAGTAGTGCAGTTAATCAGCCCCAGCATTTT. It codes for CASSAVNQPQHF.

For the CDR3, the DNA is TGTGCCAGCAGTAGGGGACAGGGAGGTTCACCCCTCCACTTT. Its translation is CASSRGQGGSPLHF. The chain couples TRBV25-1 to TRBJ1-6; the match to TRBD1 covers 9 bases. J lost 9 bases, V lost 5 bases, and 5 bases had no gene match. The germline V gene has CDR1 MGHDK and CDR2 SYGVNS. This CDR3 has 14 amino acids.

The V gene is TRBV29-1, the J gene TRBJ1-1; 7 nucleotides match TRBD1. The trim removed 7 bases at V and 4 bases at J, leaving 9 bases unmatched. Germline lookup yields CDR1 SQVTM and CDR2 ANQGSEA. The CDR3 extends over 13 amino acids. In DNA form, the CDR3 reads TGCAGCGGTAGGGTGCCAGGGGGCACTGAAGCTTTCTTT. It codes for CSGRVPGGTEAFF.

This clone has more than one count but fewer than ten. The gene calls are TRBV29-1 and TRBJ1-2; a weak D match, TRBD1 (5 bases). CDR1 is SQVTM and CDR2 is ANQGSEA in the germline V gene. Between the trimmed V and J ends, which lost 7 bases and 2 bases, there was a span of 11 bases. The CDR3 extends over 12 amino acids. The CDR3 DNA reads TGCAGCGCCACGGGGGGGAACTATGGCTACACCTTC. Protein product: CSATGGNYGYTF.

Of note for this clone: Mismatch with germline at one junction end may stem from a read error. The chain employs TRBV5-1 and TRBJ1-1; D is unresolved. The germline V gene encodes CDR1 SGHRS and CDR2 YFSETQ. This CDR3 is 13 amino acids long. CDR3 coding DNA: TGCGCCAGCAGCCCAACCGGGAACGCTGAAGCTTTCTTT. This translates into CASSPTGNAEAFF.

This clone was found a few times. The V and J genes are TRBV29-1 and TRBJ1-1; D remains unclear. The CDR3 spans 15 residues. Germline V gene lookup returns CDR1 SQVTM and CDR2 ANQGSEA. The V end lost 4 bases, the J end lost 3 bases, and 18 bases lay between the germline ends. CDR3: CSVVEPLKGDTEAFF. The DNA of the CDR3 is TGCAGCGTTGTTGAACCCCTTAAAGGAGACACTGAAGCTTTCTTT.

This clone was counted many times. V is TRBV11-3 and J is TRBJ1-6; D is perhaps TRBD1 (6 bases). This CDR3 has 15 residues. CDR1 SGHNT and CDR2 YENEEA come from the germline V gene. With 0 bases removed from V and 13 bases from J, the gap between germline ends came to 16 bases. The CDR3 DNA follows: TGTGCCAGCAGCTTAGAAGGACAGCCGCCTCTCCCCCTCCACTTT. It encodes CASSLEGQPPLPLHF.

The V gene is TRBV5-1, the J gene TRBJ2-4, with D possibly matching TRBD1 (5 bases). The germline CDR1 and CDR2 sequences are SGHRS and YFSETQ. The ends were cut back, 3 bases at V and 5 bases at J, with 9 bases in the middle. CDR3 size: 13 residues. The CDR3 here is CASSSEQENIQYF. CDR3 DNA sequence: TGCGCCAGCAGCTCGGAACAGGAAAACATTCAGTACTTC.

The CDR3 region has the DNA TGTGCCATTGCCCAGGGAAGAACTTACGAGCAGTACTTC. This encodes CAIAQGRTYEQYF. This sequence joins TRBV7-6 and TRBJ2-7; D perhaps matches TRBD1 (5 bases). The CDR3 is made up of 13 amino acids. Between the trimmed V and J ends, which lost 10 bases and 4 bases, there was a span of 17 bases. Germline-derived CDR1 and CDR2 are SGHVS and FNYEAQ.